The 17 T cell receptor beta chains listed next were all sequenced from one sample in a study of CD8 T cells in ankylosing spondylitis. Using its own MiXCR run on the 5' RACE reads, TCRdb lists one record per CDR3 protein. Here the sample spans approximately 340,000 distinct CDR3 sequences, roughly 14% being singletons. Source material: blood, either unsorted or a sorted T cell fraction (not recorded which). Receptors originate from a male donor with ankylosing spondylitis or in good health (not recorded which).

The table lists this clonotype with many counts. CDR3 in DNA: TGTGCCAGCAGTTCCCTTCCCGGGACTAGCGGCTCCTACGAGCAGTACTTC. Translated, it gives CASSSLPGTSGSYEQYF. The rearrangement links TRBV12-3 or TRBV12-4 to TRBJ2-7; TRBD2 agrees at 11 bases. Unmatched junction bases numbered 8, after V lost 4 bases and J lost 0 bases. This CDR3 is 17 amino acids long.

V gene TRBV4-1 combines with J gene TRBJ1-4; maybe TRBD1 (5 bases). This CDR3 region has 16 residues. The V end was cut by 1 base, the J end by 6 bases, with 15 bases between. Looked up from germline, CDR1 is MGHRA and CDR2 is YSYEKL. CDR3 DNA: TGCGCCAGCAGCCAAGTATCTCAGGGAAAGCATGAAAAACTGTTTTTT. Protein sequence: CASSQVSQGKHEKLFF.

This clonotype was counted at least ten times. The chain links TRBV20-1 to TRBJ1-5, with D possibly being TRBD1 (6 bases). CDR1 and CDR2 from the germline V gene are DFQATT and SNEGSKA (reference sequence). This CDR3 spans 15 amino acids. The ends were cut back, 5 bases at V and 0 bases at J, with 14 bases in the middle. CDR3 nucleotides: TGCAGTGCTTCTGGACAGCTTTATAGCAATCAGCCCCAGCATTTT. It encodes CSASGQLYSNQPQHF.

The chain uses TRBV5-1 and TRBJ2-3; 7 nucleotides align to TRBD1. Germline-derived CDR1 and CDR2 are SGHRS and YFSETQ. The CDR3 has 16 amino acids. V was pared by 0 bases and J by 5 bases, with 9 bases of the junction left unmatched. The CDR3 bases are TGCGCCAGCAGCTTGGAGACCACAGGGGTAGGAGATACGCAGTATTTT. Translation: CASSLETTGVGDTQYF.

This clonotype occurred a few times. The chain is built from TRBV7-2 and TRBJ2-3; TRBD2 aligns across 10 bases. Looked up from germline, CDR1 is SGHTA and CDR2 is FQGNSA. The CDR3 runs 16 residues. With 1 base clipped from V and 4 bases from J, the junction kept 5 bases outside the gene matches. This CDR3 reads CASSLVGSGGPDTQYF. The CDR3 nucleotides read TGTGCCAGCAGCTTAGTGGGTAGCGGGGGGCCAGATACGCAGTATTTT.

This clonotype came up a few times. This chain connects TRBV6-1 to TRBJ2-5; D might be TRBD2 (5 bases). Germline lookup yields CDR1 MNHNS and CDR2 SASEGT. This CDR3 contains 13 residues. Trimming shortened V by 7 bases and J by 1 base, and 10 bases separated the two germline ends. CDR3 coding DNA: TGTGCCAGCACTCAAGCGGCCCAAGAGACCCAGTACTTC. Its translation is CASTQAAQETQYF.

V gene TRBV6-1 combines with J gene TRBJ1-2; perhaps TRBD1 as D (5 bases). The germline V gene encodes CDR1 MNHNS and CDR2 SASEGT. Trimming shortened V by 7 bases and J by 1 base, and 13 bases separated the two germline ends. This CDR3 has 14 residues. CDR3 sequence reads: CASIRTSLNYGYTF. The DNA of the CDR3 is TGTGCCAGCATCCGGACAAGTCTTAACTATGGCTACACCTTC.

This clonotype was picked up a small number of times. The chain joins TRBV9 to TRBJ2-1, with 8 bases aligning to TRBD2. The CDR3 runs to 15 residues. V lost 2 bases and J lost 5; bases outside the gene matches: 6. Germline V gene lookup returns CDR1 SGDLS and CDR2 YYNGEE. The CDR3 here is CASSVGSGRHNEQFF. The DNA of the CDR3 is TGTGCCAGCAGCGTGGGCAGCGGGAGACACAATGAGCAGTTCTTC.

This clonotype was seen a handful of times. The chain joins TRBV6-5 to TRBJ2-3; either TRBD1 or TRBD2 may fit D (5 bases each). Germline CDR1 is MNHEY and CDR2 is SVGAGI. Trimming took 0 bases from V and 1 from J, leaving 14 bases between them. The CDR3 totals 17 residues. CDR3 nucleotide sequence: TGTGCCAGCAGTTACTCGATCGGGGCCGGGGGCACAGATACGCAGTATTTT. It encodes CASSYSIGAGGTDTQYF.

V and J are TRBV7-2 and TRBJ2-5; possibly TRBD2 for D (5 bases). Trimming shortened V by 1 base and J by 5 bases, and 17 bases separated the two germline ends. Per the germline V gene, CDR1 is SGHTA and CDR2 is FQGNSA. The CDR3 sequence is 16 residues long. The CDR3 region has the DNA TGTGCCAGCAGCTTAGAAATGGGCGGGTTAGGGGAGACCCAGTACTTC. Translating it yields CASSLEMGGLGETQYF. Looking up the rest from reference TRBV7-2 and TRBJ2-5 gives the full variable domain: GAGVSQSPSNKVTEKGKDVELRCDPISGHTALYWYRQSLGQGLEFLIYFQGNSAPDKSGLPSDRFSAERTGGSVSTLTIQRTQQEDSAVYLCASSLEMGGLGETQYFGPGTRLLVL.

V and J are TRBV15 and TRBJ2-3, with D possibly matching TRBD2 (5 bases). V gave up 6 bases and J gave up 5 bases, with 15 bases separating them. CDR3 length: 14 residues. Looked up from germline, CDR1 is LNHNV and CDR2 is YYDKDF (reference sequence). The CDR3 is CATRGSGVQDTQYF. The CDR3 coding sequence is TGTGCCACCAGAGGCTCCGGGGTACAAGATACGCAGTATTTT.

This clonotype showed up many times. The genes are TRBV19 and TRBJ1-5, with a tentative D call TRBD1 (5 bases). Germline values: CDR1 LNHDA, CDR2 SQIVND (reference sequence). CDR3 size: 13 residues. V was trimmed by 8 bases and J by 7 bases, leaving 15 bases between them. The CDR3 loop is CASSQGKGQPQHF. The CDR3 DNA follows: TGTGCCAGTTCCCAAGGAAAGGGGCAGCCCCAGCATTTT. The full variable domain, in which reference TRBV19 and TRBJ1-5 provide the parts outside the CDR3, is DGGITQSPKYLFRKEGQNVTLSCEQNLNHDAMYWYRQDPGQGLRLIYYSQIVNDFQKGDIAEGYSVSREKKESFPLTVTSAQKNPTAFYLCASSQGKGQPQHFGDGTRLSIL.

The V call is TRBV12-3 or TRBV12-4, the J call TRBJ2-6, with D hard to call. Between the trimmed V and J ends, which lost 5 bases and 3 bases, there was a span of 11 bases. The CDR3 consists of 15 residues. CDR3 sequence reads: CASSGPGVGANVLTF. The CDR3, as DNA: TGTGCCAGCAGTGGACCTGGGGTTGGGGCCAACGTCCTGACTTTC.

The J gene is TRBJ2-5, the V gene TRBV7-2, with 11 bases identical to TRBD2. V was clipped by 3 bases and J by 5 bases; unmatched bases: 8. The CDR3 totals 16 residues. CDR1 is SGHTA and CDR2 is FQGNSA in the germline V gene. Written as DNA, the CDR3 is TGTGCCAGCAGCTTGCCTACTAGCGGGAGAGGGGAGACCCAGTACTTC. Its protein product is CASSLPTSGRGETQYF.

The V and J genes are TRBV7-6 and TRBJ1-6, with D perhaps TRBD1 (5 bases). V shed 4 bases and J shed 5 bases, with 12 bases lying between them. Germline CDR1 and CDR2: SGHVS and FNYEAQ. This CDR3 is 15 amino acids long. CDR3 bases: TGTGCCAGCAGCTCTTGGGGACGGGATAATTCACCCCTCCACTTT. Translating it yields CASSSWGRDNSPLHF.

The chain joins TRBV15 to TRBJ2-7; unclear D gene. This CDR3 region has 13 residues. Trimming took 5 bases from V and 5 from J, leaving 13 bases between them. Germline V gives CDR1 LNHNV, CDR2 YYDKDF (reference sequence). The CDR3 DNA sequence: TGTGCCACCAGCCGAGGACGTTTCAACGAGCAGTACTTC. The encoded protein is CATSRGRFNEQYF. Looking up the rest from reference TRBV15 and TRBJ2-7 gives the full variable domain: DAMVIQNPRYQVTQFGKPVTLSCSQTLNHNVMYWYQQKSSQAPKLLFHYYDKDFNNEADTPDNFQSRRPNTSFCFLDIRSPGLGDTAMYLCATSRGRFNEQYFGPGTRLTVT.

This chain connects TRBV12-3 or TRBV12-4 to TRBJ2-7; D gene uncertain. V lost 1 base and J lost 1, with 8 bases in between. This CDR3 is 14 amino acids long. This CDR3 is CASSLGLISYEQYF. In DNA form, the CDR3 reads TGTGCCAGCAGTTTAGGACTTATATCCTACGAGCAGTACTTC.